This T cell receptor (beta chain) was sequenced for a study of blood T cells in healthy people across ages (dated by TCRdb to between 2015 and 2016). With respect to the entire study: In model experiments, roughly one uniquely barcoded TCR beta cDNA molecule per two T cells was captured by template switching. Age-related changes in TCR beta repertoire diversity were measured in the study by deep sequencing normalized with unique cDNA molecular identifiers. The donors were split into four age groups: young (average 16 years), middle-aged (more than 35), aged (roughly 65) and long-lived (about 82). To avoid experimental bias, donors of different ages were distributed randomly across sequencing lanes. The study analyzed two additional independent replicas of 1 million unique cDNA reads from the same blood draw for two donors, one aged 18 to 30 and one aged 80 or older. Beyond this particular receptor, the publication reports: Compared with the aged group, more naive CD4+ T cells, fewer expanded clones and increased TCR diversity were shown by the long-lived group, suggesting age selection. Conclusive comparison of naive and antigen-experienced compartments was prevented by the profiling of bulk unsorted PBMCs. Observed TCR beta diversity correlated strongly with the percentage of naive T cells measured by flow cytometry. Estimates of total diversity based on one million sequenced T cells were considered lower bounds and underestimates. The CMV infection status of donors was not known, potentially confounding age-related changes in expanded clonotypes. Observed TCR beta diversity per million T cells fell roughly linearly with age, and a significant reduction was already apparent by age approximately 40.

Library prep was done by 5' RACE. Sequencing was performed on an Illumina HiSeq 2500. A second PCR of about 7 to 12 cycles was run with a J-beta primer mix and a sample-barcoded 5' primer. A template-switch 5' adaptor carrying 12 random nucleotides introduced a unique molecular identifier onto each TCR beta cDNA molecule. Each sample yielded at least 2.5 million CDR3-containing paired-end reads. The Mint cDNA synthesis kit, primed by a TRBC-specific oligonucleotide, was used to synthesize first-strand cDNA from all RNA. All cDNA was treated with uracil-DNA glycosylase and then went through a first 18-cycle PCR with the universal primers M1SS and BC2_uni_R. The source study handled its data this way. Normalization of each sample was performed by random selection of 1 million high-quality reads, each carrying a distinct molecular identifier. Instead of being binned into consensus sequences, reads that shared molecular identifiers were thrown out. MiTCR, with a Q25 quality threshold and the strictest error-elimination algorithm, was used for CDR3 identification, clonotype clustering and error correction. A nonparametric unseen species model using Euler transformation provided a lower-bound estimate of total TCR beta diversity. TCRdb reanalyzed the raw reads on its own, using fastp at Q25 for trimming and MiXCR for clone calling, and kept in-frame beta chains. Duplicate CDR3 protein sequences are folded into a single record with the most common DNA and genes. These V and J calls originate from TCRdb's pipeline instead of the authors' own analysis. For this sample the table gives about 1.8 million distinct CDR3 sequences, of which 49% were detected only once. In total, the top ten clones hold around 2.1% of the sample.

Comments on this clonotype: The specificity of this receptor is unknown. Per-base quality was not reported, and no clone a single base away is much larger than it.

Donors were 40 or so systemically healthy Caucasian individuals from Russia aged roughly 6 to 100 years. Each donor gave ten milliliters of peripheral blood, collected into EDTA-treated Vacutainer tubes. Ficoll-Paque density-gradient centrifugation was used to isolate PBMCs, with at least 6 million per sample. Total RNA was extracted from PBMCs with Trizol reagent, with at least 6 micrograms obtained per sample. Naive CD45RAhigh/CD27high T cell percentages were measured by flow cytometry on a PBMC aliquot from every donor. The germline V gene gives CDR1 as LGHNA and CDR2 as YSLEER. Spanning cysteine to phenylalanine, the CDR3 consists of 16 amino acids. Only the CDR3 part of the read is kept: 48 bases, read in frame from the first base. V has 4 bases trimmed and J has 2 bases trimmed; junction bases matching no gene number 7.

The V and J segments used are TRBV4-3 and TRBJ1-1, with 10 middle bases fitting TRBD1. Sequenced material: blood. The clonotype originates from a woman aged 35 to 49 in good health. The CDR3 protein is CASSPRQGAINTEAFF. The bases read TGCGCCAGCAGCCCCCGACAGGGGGCTATTAACACTGAAGCTTTCTTT.